Presented here are 15 T cell receptor beta chains from one specimen sequenced in a study of blood T cell repertoires in COVID-19. The method was immunoSEQ multiplex PCR; TCRdb's version includes in-frame clones alone and lacks a portion of them. The sample shows some 250,000 clones, roughly 86% of them seen only once. The sequenced sample was peripheral blood. The receptors derive from a woman aged 55-69 years with COVID-19, enrolled during active disease.

V usage is TRBV5-1 and J usage is TRBJ2-2, with TRBD1 matching 9 bases. Trimming at V came to 0 bases and at J to 3 bases, leaving 6 bases not matched to a gene. Germline-derived CDR1 and CDR2 are SGHRS and YFSETQ. CDR3 length: 17 residues. DNA for the CDR3: TGCGCCAGCAGCTTGGCCTCGACAGGGGGGTACACCGGGGAGCTGTTTTTT. Protein: CASSLASTGGYTGELFF.

This chain links TRBV3-1 (or the pseudogene TRBV3-2) with TRBJ2-1; D is possibly TRBD2 (6 bases). Germline lookup yields CDR1 LGHDT and CDR2 YNNKEL (reference sequence). This CDR3 comprises 14 residues. V gave up 3 bases and J gave up 13 bases, with 19 bases separating them. The CDR3 DNA sequence: TGTGCCAGCAGCCATCGAACCCGAACTAGCCTTCAGTTCTTC. Amino acids: CASSHRTRTSLQFF.

V and J are TRBV5-1 and TRBJ1-4; D not resolved. Germline V lookup: CDR1 SGHRS, CDR2 YFSETQ. The CDR3 extends over 16 amino acids. Trimming pared 4 bases from V and 5 bases from J, leaving 18 bases between. The CDR3 is CASSLGLFRGNEKLFF. CDR3 in DNA: TGCGCCAGCAGCCTTGGCTTGTTTCGAGGAAATGAAAAACTGTTTTTT.

The chain recombines TRBV7-9 with TRBJ1-4; D unclear. The germline V gene has CDR1 SEHNR and CDR2 FQNEAQ (reference sequence). Trimming stripped 6 bases from V and 2 bases from J, with 10 bases between. The CDR3 totals 14 residues. The DNA of the CDR3 is TGTGCCAGCAGTCCGACATTCACTAATGAAAAACTGTTTTTT. It encodes CASSPTFTNEKLFF.

V and J are TRBV7-6 and TRBJ1-1; D gene uncertain. The CDR3 is 15 amino acids. The germline gives CDR1 SGHVS, CDR2 FNYEAQ. V was shortened by 2 bases and J by 0 bases, with 10 bases between the two germline ends. The CDR3 nucleotides read TGTGCCAGCAGCTTATCCCCAGGAATGAACACTGAAGCTTTCTTT. Protein product: CASSLSPGMNTEAFF. Full variable domain (outside the CDR3, taken from reference TRBV7-6 and TRBJ1-1): GAGVSQSPRYKVTKRGQDVALRCDPISGHVSLYWYRQALGQGPEFLTYFNYEAQQDKSGLPNDRFSAERPEGSISTLTIQRTEQRDSAMYRCASSLSPGMNTEAFFGQGTRLTVV.

This chain uses TRBV27 with TRBJ1-1; maybe TRBD1 (6 bases). Trimming stripped 1 base from V and 5 bases from J, with 14 bases between. This CDR3 has 15 amino acids. Germline V CDR1 and CDR2: MNHEY, SMNVEV (reference sequence). The CDR3, as DNA: TGTGCCAGCAGTTTATTTTTGCAGGGGCAAACTGAAGCTTTCTTT. The encoded protein is CASSLFLQGQTEAFF.

The rearrangement links TRBV6-6 to TRBJ2-5, with D maybe TRBD1 (6 bases). The ends were cut back, 2 bases at V and 0 bases at J, with 13 bases in the middle. Looked up from germline, CDR1 is MNHNY and CDR2 is SVGAGI (reference sequence). CDR3 length: 16 residues. The CDR3 protein is CASSYASQGYQETQYF. DNA of the CDR3: TGTGCCAGCAGTTACGCGTCACAGGGTTACCAAGAGACCCAGTACTTC.

V is TRBV21-1 and J is TRBJ2-1; no DNA check was done on the table's D call, TRBD1. TRBV21-1 is given as a pseudogene. The CDR3 is 14 amino acids. The CDR3 spells CASSRRTLNNEQFF. The CDR3 coding sequence is TGTGCCAGCAGCAGAAGGACACTCAACAATGAGCAGTTCTTC.

The chain employs TRBV15 and TRBJ2-7, with D tentatively TRBD2 (5 bases). This CDR3 is 15 amino acids long. V was clipped by 1 base and J by 3 bases, with 13 bases between them. Germline values: CDR1 LNHNV, CDR2 YYDKDF (reference sequence). CDR3 protein: CATSRVSLARYEQYF. In nucleotides, the CDR3 is TGTGCCACCAGCAGAGTAAGTCTAGCACGCTACGAGCAGTACTTC.

The rearrangement uses TRBV27 and TRBJ2-1; 11 positions agree with TRBD2. CDR3 size: 16 residues. Germline CDR1 MNHEY, CDR2 SMNVEV (reference sequence). With V trimmed by 3 bases and J by 5 bases, 6 bases remained unmatched. The CDR3: CASSFRELAGDNEQFF. Written as DNA, the CDR3 is TGTGCCAGCAGTTTCAGGGAACTAGCGGGGGACAATGAGCAGTTCTTC.

The gene calls are TRBV9 and TRBJ2-7, with 11 bases lining up with TRBD1. The V gene's germline CDR1 is SGDLS and CDR2 YYNGEE. The CDR3 runs 15 residues. V lost 4 bases to trimming and J lost 4 bases; unmatched junction nucleotides: 7. CDR3 bases: TGTGCCAGCAGCAGGACAGGGGGCGGTTCGTACGAGCAGTACTTC. It is translated as CASSRTGGGSYEQYF.

This rearrangement joins TRBV6-6 to TRBJ2-1; the match to TRBD1 covers 7 bases. This CDR3 is built from 15 residues. Trimming at V came to 1 base and at J to 4 bases, leaving 4 bases not matched to a gene. Germline CDR1 reads MNHNY; CDR2 reads SVGAGI (reference sequence). The CDR3 spells CASSYLGQAYNEQFF. In DNA, the CDR3 is TGTGCCAGCAGTTACTTAGGACAGGCATACAATGAGCAGTTCTTC.

This chain joins TRBV9 and TRBJ2-1, with TRBD2 identical over 7 bases. Germline values: CDR1 SGDLS, CDR2 YYNGEE. V lost 3 bases, J lost 2 bases, and 5 bases stayed unmatched. The CDR3 is 15 residues long. Here the CDR3 reads CASSGAGLPYNEQFF. The CDR3 bases are TGTGCCAGCAGCGGTGCGGGACTACCCTACAATGAGCAGTTCTTC.

This chain joins TRBV5-1 and TRBJ1-2, with 12 nucleotides matching TRBD1. The CDR3 has 14 amino acids. V was clipped by 2 bases and J by 11 bases; unmatched bases: 7. Looked up from germline, CDR1 is SGHRS and CDR2 is YFSETQ. DNA for the CDR3: TGCGCCAGCAGCTTAGGGACAGGGGGCGCCGGTTACACCTTC. Translation gives CASSLGTGGAGYTF.

The chain employs TRBV2 and TRBJ1-5; 7 bases are shared with TRBD1. The CDR3 has 14 amino acids. CDR1 and CDR2 (germline): SNHLY, FYNNEI. J gave up 3 bases and V 6 bases, and 5 bases lay outside the gene matches. DNA for the CDR3: TGTGCCAGCAGGCAGGGGGAACCCAATCAGCCCCAGCATTTT. It yields the protein CASRQGEPNQPQHF.